This is a list of T cell receptor beta chains from one sample in a study of T cells after yellow fever vaccination. TCRdb reprocessed the 5' RACE reads with MiXCR, giving one entry per CDR3 protein. The sample carries approximately 580,000 distinct CDR3 sequences, around 16% recorded once. Material: PBMCs, obtained 5 days after the first yellow fever vaccination. Receptors were obtained from a man aged 18 to 30 who received the YFV17D yellow fever vaccine. The CDR3 runs from the conserved cysteine through the conserved F or W. The D gene is left open where the match is weak. Clone size is not always given. Where it is, it says once, few, many or a class for expanded clones.

few	TRBD1	TRBV28	TRBJ1-1	CASRSPGTGQAFF	TGTGCCAGCAGGAGTCCCGGGACAGGGCAAGCTTTCTTT
-	TRBD1	TRBV9	TRBJ1-2	CASSPKDRGNYGYTF	TGTGCCAGCAGCCCCAAGGACAGGGGCAACTATGGCTACACCTTC
few	-	TRBV12-3/TRBV12-4	TRBJ1-2	CASGEGYGYTF	TGTGCCTCGGGCGAGGGCTATGGCTACACCTTC
-	TRBD1	TRBV11-2	TRBJ1-5	CASRNNLRDRGSNQPQHF	TGTGCCAGCAGGAACAACCTCCGGGACAGGGGCAGCAATCAGCCCCAGCATTTT
few	TRBD1	TRBV27	TRBJ1-6	CASSPQRQGNSPLHF	TGTGCCAGCAGTCCGCAACGACAGGGTAATTCACCCCTCCACTTT
few	-	TRBV24-1	TRBJ1-2	CATSDQYGYTF	TGTGCCACCAGTGATCAATATGGCTACACCTTC
few	-	TRBV5-1	TRBJ2-2	CASSLGSLTGELFF	TGCGCCAGCAGCTTGGGATCCCTCACCGGGGAGCTGTTTTTT
-	TRBD1	TRBV7-2	TRBJ1-1	CASSPRGPANTEAFF	TGTGCCAGCAGCCCAAGGGGGCCAGCGAACACTGAAGCTTTCTTT
-	-	TRBV20-1	TRBJ2-3	CSASATPGAQYF	TGCAGTGCTAGCGCTACCCCAGGGGCGCAGTATTTT
-	-	TRBV6-4	TRBJ1-5	CASSDSKGSDQPQHF	TGTGCCAGCAGTGACTCGAAGGGGAGCGATCAGCCCCAGCATTTT
-	-	TRBV12-3/TRBV12-4	TRBJ1-1	CASSLMGSVSNTEAFF	TGTGCCAGCAGTCTAATGGGATCCGTGTCGAACACTGAAGCTTTCTTT
few	-	TRBV18	TRBJ1-5	CASSHQRLPYQPQHF	TGTGCCAGCTCGCACCAAAGGCTTCCATATCAGCCCCAGCATTTT
few	TRBD1	TRBV7-2	TRBJ2-5	CASSTRQGAGETQYF	TGTGCCAGCAGCACCCGACAGGGGGCTGGAGAGACCCAGTACTTC
few	-	TRBV27	TRBJ1-4	CASSFGGRTNEKLFF	TGTGCCAGCAGTTTTGGGGGCAGAACTAATGAAAAACTGTTTTTT
few	-	TRBV29-1	TRBJ1-2	CSVEDPQGVSVYGYTF	TGCAGCGTTGAAGACCCACAGGGCGTTAGTGTCTATGGCTACACCTTC
few	TRBD1	TRBV4-3	TRBJ1-4	CASSQGSQGATNEKLFF	TGCGCCAGCAGCCAAGGATCGCAGGGGGCAACTAATGAAAAACTGTTTTTT